Presented here are 30 T cell receptor beta chains from one specimen sequenced in a study of OX40 agonist ivuxolimab in advanced cancers. The protocol used for the library was the immunoSEQ multiplex PCR assay. Here the immuneACCESS table is served through TCRdb, limited to in-frame sequences with V and J called. Missing clones are a known gap in these copies; in checked studies unresolved V genes cover under half, and the rest lacks a known reason. In all, the sample holds about 68,000 clones, and approximately 80% of those were seen once. The ten biggest clones cover 1.4% to 1.5% of the sample. The sequenced sample was CD4+ or CD8+ T cells sorted from blood, obtained in a trial of the OX40 agonist ivuxolimab. All receptors come from an adult with an advanced solid tumor such as melanoma, head and neck, liver or kidney cancer.

The chain links TRBV29-1 to TRBJ2-7; D is perhaps TRBD2 (5 bases). The germline CDR1 and CDR2 sequences are SQVTM and ANQGSEA. The CDR3 spans 12 residues. The CDR3 DNA reads TGCAGTGCGGCTGTCGGGGCCTACGAGCAGTACTTC. As protein: CSAAVGAYEQYF.

The chain is built from TRBV6-5 and TRBJ1-1, with unresolved D. Germline lookup yields CDR1 MNHEY and CDR2 SVGAGI. The CDR3 is 13 amino acids. Trimming removed 5 bases from V and 4 bases from J, with 11 bases in between. CDR3 region: CASSEVRSTEAFF. CDR3 bases: TGTGCCAGCAGTGAAGTCAGAAGCACTGAAGCTTTCTTT.

V gene TRBV27 combines with J gene TRBJ1-1, with D maybe TRBD1 (5 bases). Germline V gene sequence: CDR1 MNHEY, CDR2 SMNVEV (reference sequence). This CDR3 is 14 amino acids long. The V gene lost 3 bases and the J gene lost 5 bases, with 13 bases spanning the gap. The CDR3 sequence: CASSLGGGYTEAFF. CDR3 sequence (DNA): TGTGCCAGCAGTTTGGGGGGAGGATATACTGAAGCTTTCTTT.

The V call is TRBV5-1, the J call TRBJ2-3; D not resolved. V shed 4 bases and J shed 3 bases, with 3 bases lying between them. There are 11 residues in the CDR3. Germline loops: CDR1 SGHRS, CDR2 YFSETQ. CDR3 DNA sequence: TGCGCCAGCAGCACGACAGATACGCAGTATTTT. Its protein product is CASSTTDTQYF.

The gene calls are TRBV18 and TRBJ2-1; D is undetermined. Germline loops: CDR1 KGHSH, CDR2 LQKENI. The CDR3 consists of 14 residues. Deletions cut 4 bases from V and 5 bases from J, with 12 bases between. The CDR3 nucleotides are TGTGCCAGCTCACGGGGTAGCAGAGACAATGAGCAGTTCTTC. This sequence encodes CASSRGSRDNEQFF.

This chain uses TRBV7-9 with TRBJ2-7; weak D call: TRBD1 (6 bases). Germline lookup yields CDR1 SEHNR and CDR2 FQNEAQ (reference sequence). The CDR3 totals 15 residues. Trimming removed 5 bases from V and 2 bases from J, with 16 bases in between. The CDR3 DNA reads as TGTGCCAGCAGCCGCACGACAGGCCATACCTACGAGCAGTACTTC. Its protein product is CASSRTTGHTYEQYF.

The chain couples TRBV20-1 to TRBJ1-5; D remains ambiguous. The CDR3 loop spans 11 amino acids. Germline V gene data show CDR1 as DFQATT and CDR2 as SNEGSKA (reference sequence). Trimming removed 2 bases at V and 7 bases at J, with 6 bases between. This CDR3 reads CSARLGQPQHF. CDR3 bases: TGCAGTGCTAGATTAGGGCAGCCCCAGCATTTT.

The rearrangement joins TRBV7-2 to TRBJ1-4; D not certain. In germline, CDR1 is SGHTA, CDR2 FQGNSA. The V end was cut by 0 bases, the J end by 0 bases, with 2 bases between. This CDR3 spans 14 amino acids. The CDR3 DNA follows: TGTGCCAGCAGCTTAGCAGCAACTAATGAAAAACTGTTTTTT. This translates into CASSLAATNEKLFF.

As DNA, the CDR3 is TGTGCCAGCAGCTCCCCCGTGATCGCGGGGGGCCAAGAGACCCAGTACTTC. It encodes CASSSPVIAGGQETQYF. The chain couples TRBV7-9 to TRBJ2-5; 8 bases fit TRBD2. The CDR3 contains 17 residues. V shed 4 bases, J shed 1 base, and the junction held 11 bases outside the gene matches. CDR1 is SEHNR and CDR2 is FQNEAQ in the germline V gene (reference sequence).

The V call is TRBV5-4, the J call TRBJ2-3; D possibly corresponds to TRBD1 (6 bases). Per germline, CDR1 SGHNT and CDR2 YYREEE (reference sequence). The V gene lost 4 bases and the J gene lost 2 bases, with 11 bases spanning the gap. This CDR3 contains 14 residues. CDR3 in amino acids: CASSLRDNTDTQYF. As DNA, the CDR3 is TGTGCCAGCAGCCTCCGGGACAACACAGATACGCAGTATTTT.

The V and J genes are TRBV5-6 and TRBJ2-4, with D tentatively TRBD1 or TRBD2 (6 bases each). CDR1 is SGHDT, CDR2 YYEEEE, per germline. V was cut by 4 bases and J by 0 bases, with 14 bases left in between. The CDR3 is 16 residues long. The CDR3 sequence: CASSAYRDLAKNIQYF. Written as DNA, the CDR3 is TGTGCCAGCAGCGCTTACAGGGACTTAGCCAAAAACATTCAGTACTTC.

The gene calls are TRBV7-2 and TRBJ1-3; TRBD1 aligns across 8 bases. CDR3 length: 19 amino acids. V shed 3 bases, J shed 0 bases, and the junction held 13 bases outside the gene matches. Germline values: CDR1 SGHTA, CDR2 FQGNSA. The CDR3 loop reads CASSLRDRGIVSSGNTIYF. The CDR3 nucleotides are TGTGCCAGCAGCTTGAGAGACAGGGGAATCGTCTCCTCTGGAAACACCATATATTTT.

The genes are TRBV30 and TRBJ1-6; weak D call: TRBD1 (6 bases). Deletions cut 2 bases from V and 0 bases from J, with 11 bases between. The germline V gene has CDR1 GTSNPN and CDR2 SVGIG (reference sequence). This CDR3 is 16 amino acids long. CDR3 nucleotides: TGTGCCTGGAGTAGCGGGGGCTCCTCCTATAATTCACCCCTCCACTTT. It specifies CAWSSGGSSYNSPLHF.

The chain uses TRBV7-8 and TRBJ1-5; TRBD1 aligns across 10 bases. The V gene's germline CDR1 is SGHVS and CDR2 FQNEAQ. Trimming removed 5 bases from V and 10 bases from J; junction bases left unmatched: 11. The CDR3 has 15 amino acids. The CDR3 spells CASSLGQGDVLPQHF. In DNA form, the CDR3 reads TGTGCCAGCAGCCTCGGACAGGGGGACGTTTTACCCCAGCATTTT.

This clone was observed a handful of times. The CDR3 bases are TGTGCCAGCAGCGAGTGGGGCTCAACTAATGAAAAACTGTTTTTT. Protein product: CASSEWGSTNEKLFF. V gene TRBV7-8 combines with J gene TRBJ1-4; D is perhaps TRBD1 (5 bases). V lost 5 bases, J lost 0 bases, and 10 bases lay in between. The length of the CDR3 is 15 residues. Germline CDR1 and CDR2: SGHVS and FQNEAQ.

In DNA form, the CDR3 reads TGTGCCAGCAGCTTGAGGGAGACAGGGACCCAGTACTTC. Its protein product is CASSLRETGTQYF. The chain has TRBV5-6 and TRBJ2-5; perhaps TRBD1 as D (6 bases). V dropped 1 base and J dropped 7 bases, with 11 bases sitting between them. Germline V gives CDR1 SGHDT, CDR2 YYEEEE. This CDR3 comprises 13 residues. Looking up the rest from reference TRBV5-6 and TRBJ2-5 gives the full variable domain: DAGVTQSPTHLIKTRGQQVTLRCSPKSGHDTVSWYQQALGQGPQFIFQYYEEEERQRGNFPDRFSGHQFPNYSSELNVNALLLGDSALYLCASSLRETGTQYFGPGTRLLVL.

The V and J genes are TRBV5-8 and TRBJ1-4; D may be TRBD1 (6 bases). The germline V gene encodes CDR1 SGHTS and CDR2 YDEGEE. The ends were cut back, 5 bases at V and 0 bases at J, with 14 bases in the middle. The CDR3 covers 16 residues. In DNA form, the CDR3 reads TGTGCCAGCAGATTCGGGGGCCTTGCAACTAATGAAAAACTGTTTTTT. This codes for CASRFGGLATNEKLFF. Based on the CDR3 plus reference TRBV5-8 and TRBJ1-4, the full variable domain is EAGVTQSPTHLIKTRGQQATLRCSPISGHTSVYWYQQALGLGLQFLLWYDEGEERNRGNFPPRFSGRQFPNYSSELNVNALELEDSALYLCASRFGGLATNEKLFFGSGTQLSVL.

V gene TRBV19 combines with J gene TRBJ2-2; no firm D call. There are 13 residues in the CDR3. The V gene's germline CDR1 is LNHDA and CDR2 SQIVND (reference sequence). Trimming shortened V by 11 bases and J by 4 bases, and 14 bases separated the two germline ends. CDR3 loop: CASRSRTTGELFF. The CDR3 DNA follows: TGTGCCTCCAGGTCGAGGACCACCGGGGAGCTGTTTTTT.

In DNA form, the CDR3 reads TGTGCCAGCAGCTCAACGCCCGGTCGGGGCTACACCTTC. This gives the protein CASSSTPGRGYTF. The chain recombines TRBV7-6 with TRBJ1-2; no clear D gene. The V gene's germline CDR1 is SGHVS and CDR2 FNYEAQ. The CDR3 is 13 residues long. The V and J ends lost 4 bases and 8 bases respectively, with 14 bases between them.

This chain uses TRBV2 with TRBJ2-3, with 10 bases aligning to TRBD1. With 6 bases clipped from V and 4 bases from J, the junction kept 7 bases outside the gene matches. Germline-derived CDR1 and CDR2 are SNHLY and FYNNEI. The CDR3 runs to 15 residues. The CDR3 region is CASSGGQGRADTQYF. The CDR3 DNA sequence: TGTGCCAGCAGCGGGGGACAGGGGAGGGCAGATACGCAGTATTTT.

The gene calls are TRBV2 and TRBJ2-7, with D tentatively TRBD2 (7 bases). In germline, CDR1 is SNHLY, CDR2 FYNNEI. This CDR3 contains 14 residues. Trimming pared 0 bases from V and 2 bases from J, leaving 8 bases between. Here the CDR3 DNA reads TGTGCCAGCAGTGAAGCAGGGGGGGCCTACGAGCAGTACTTC. Its protein is CASSEAGGAYEQYF.

This chain uses TRBV4-2 with TRBJ2-3; D is unclear. V was shortened by 4 bases and J by 1 base, with 12 bases between the two germline ends. Germline loops: CDR1 LGHNA, CDR2 YNFKEQ. The CDR3 sequence is 15 residues long. CDR3 sequence reads: CASSPETIGTDTQYF. The CDR3 nucleotides are TGTGCCAGCAGCCCAGAAACGATTGGCACAGATACGCAGTATTTT.

J is TRBJ2-4 and V is TRBV7-2; D may be TRBD1 (6 bases). V lost 5 bases to trimming and J lost 1 base, with 12 bases between them. CDR3 size: 15 residues. Germline V gene lookup returns CDR1 SGHTA and CDR2 FQGNSA. CDR3 protein: CASSPNRVAKNIQYF. The CDR3, as DNA: TGTGCCAGCAGCCCGAACAGGGTTGCCAAAAACATTCAGTACTTC.

The gene calls are TRBV21-1 and TRBJ2-7; the table's D call TRBD1 went unverified against the DNA. TRBV21-1 is tagged as a pseudogene. The CDR3 totals 16 residues. The CDR3 coding sequence is TGTGCCAGCAGCAATGGGACAGGGCGGGTTCGGTACGAGCAGTACTTC. Translated: CASSNGTGRVRYEQYF.

Here the CDR3 reads CASSVGQGSPLNTEAFF. CDR3 coding DNA: TGTGCCAGCAGCGTAGGACAGGGTAGCCCTTTGAACACTGAAGCTTTCTTT. The genes are TRBV9 and TRBJ1-1, with 7 bases lining up with TRBD1. The ends lost 0 bases at V and 0 bases at J; junction bases unmatched: 8. Germline-derived CDR1 and CDR2 are SGDLS and YYNGEE. The CDR3 runs 17 residues.

The V and J genes are TRBV11-2 and TRBJ1-5; D is uncertain. V was clipped by 5 bases and J by 3 bases, with 14 bases between them. The CDR3 contains 15 residues. The germline V gene has CDR1 SGHAT and CDR2 FQNNGV. CDR3: CASSASPADNQPQHF. In DNA, the CDR3 is TGTGCCAGCAGCGCTAGTCCGGCAGACAATCAGCCCCAGCATTTT.

A single count supports this clone. The V gene is TRBV6-1, the J gene TRBJ1-1; D is uncertain. This CDR3 region has 13 residues. Trimming took 5 bases from V and 0 from J, leaving 7 bases between them. Per germline, CDR1 MNHNS and CDR2 SASEGT. The CDR3 nucleotides read TGTGCCAGCAGTTCCGCAGTGAACACTGAAGCTTTCTTT. Translated, it gives CASSSAVNTEAFF.

V usage is TRBV6-1 and J usage is TRBJ1-3; 8 nucleotides line up with TRBD1. The germline CDR1 and CDR2 sequences are MNHNS and SASEGT. Trimming cost V 5 bases and J 4 bases; bases outside gene matches: 7. The CDR3 covers 15 residues. The CDR3 region has the DNA TGTGCCAGCAGTCCGGAGACAGGGGCCGGAAACACCATATATTTT. It yields the protein CASSPETGAGNTIYF.

V is TRBV4-2 and J is TRBJ2-5; D gene uncertain. The CDR3 totals 13 residues. V was shortened by 1 base and J by 5 bases, with 8 bases between the two germline ends. Germline lookup yields CDR1 LGHNA and CDR2 YNFKEQ. The CDR3 nucleotides are TGTGCCAGCAGCCAAGGAAAAGGGGAGACCCAGTACTTC. It translates to CASSQGKGETQYF.

This chain uses TRBV5-1 with TRBJ1-2; D call uncertain. The CDR3 totals 12 residues. V was cut by 3 bases and J by 2 bases, with 5 bases left in between. CDR1 is SGHRS, CDR2 YFSETQ, per germline. CDR3 residues: CASSSTNYGYTF. CDR3 coding DNA: TGCGCCAGCAGCTCGACGAACTATGGCTACACCTTC.